This entry lists 32 T cell receptor beta chains sequenced from one sample in a study of OX40 agonist ivuxolimab in advanced cancers. Libraries were prepared by immunoSEQ multiplex PCR; TCRdb keeps only in-frame clonotypes and omits some of them. This table has over 55,000 clones, about 93% appearing once. The specimen comprised CD4+ or CD8+ T cells sorted from blood, sampled in a trial of the OX40 agonist ivuxolimab. These receptors were taken from an adult with an advanced solid tumor such as melanoma, head and neck, liver or kidney cancer.

The chain combines TRBV28 with TRBJ1-1; D is uncertain. The V end lost 6 bases, the J end lost 4 bases, and 9 bases lay between the germline ends. Germline V CDR1 and CDR2: MDHEN, SYDVKM. The CDR3 loop spans 12 amino acids. CDR3 protein: CASRRLGTEAFF. The CDR3 region has the DNA TGTGCCAGCAGGAGGTTGGGCACTGAAGCTTTCTTT.

This chain joins TRBV7-2 and TRBJ2-7; TRBD2 matches at 9 bases. Losses at the gene ends were 5 bases for V and 2 bases for J; bases not matched to a gene: 7. Germline values: CDR1 SGHTA, CDR2 FQGNSA. The CDR3 length is 15 residues. This CDR3 reads CASSMLASGAYEQYF. In nucleotides, the CDR3 is TGTGCCAGCAGCATGCTGGCTAGCGGGGCCTACGAGCAGTACTTC.

The chain links TRBV2 to TRBJ1-3; a possible D gene is TRBD1 (6 bases). Germline V CDR1 and CDR2: SNHLY, FYNNEI. Trimming cost V 0 bases and J 2 bases, with 14 bases left between them. The CDR3 sequence is 17 residues long. This chain's CDR3 is CASSEASDSPPGNTIYF. In DNA, the CDR3 is TGTGCCAGCAGTGAAGCATCGGACAGCCCTCCTGGAAACACCATATATTTT.

The genes are TRBV7-2 and TRBJ2-7, with D unresolved. The length of the CDR3 is 11 residues. The V gene's germline CDR1 is SGHTA and CDR2 FQGNSA. V was cut by 5 bases and J by 3 bases, with 5 bases left in between. DNA for the CDR3: TGTGCCAGCAGCGGCGACTACGAGCAGTACTTC. It yields the protein CASSGDYEQYF.

This clone was detected a few times. The chain employs TRBV5-6 and TRBJ1-5; the D gene is possibly TRBD1 (5 bases). V dropped 1 base and J dropped 4 bases, with 15 bases sitting between them. The CDR3 spans 16 residues. CDR1 is SGHDT, CDR2 YYEEEE, per germline. The CDR3 region has the DNA TGTGCCAGCAGCTTGCGAACAGGCCCGATTAATCAGCCCCAGCATTTT. This gives the protein CASSLRTGPINQPQHF.

This chain connects TRBV5-1 to TRBJ2-7, with TRBD2 as a possible D gene (6 bases). This CDR3 region has 15 residues. Germline V gene data show CDR1 as SGHRS and CDR2 as YFSETQ. V was trimmed by 4 bases and J by 4 bases, leaving 18 bases between them. The CDR3 coding sequence is TGCGCCAGCAGCCAAGAAGACGCAGGGAGGTACGAGCAGTACTTC. Its protein product is CASSQEDAGRYEQYF.

The J gene is TRBJ2-3, the V gene TRBV10-3; 9 bases align to TRBD1. The CDR3 has 14 residues. From germline, CDR1 is ENHRY and CDR2 SYGVKD. Germline trimming cut 3 bases from V and 6 bases from J; bases unmatched to any gene: 4. The CDR3 coding sequence is TGTGCCATCAGTGATGGGACAGGGTTCGATACGCAGTATTTT. Its translation: CAISDGTGFDTQYF.

The chain joins TRBV5-4 to TRBJ2-3; D gene ambiguous. Germline V gene lookup returns CDR1 SGHNT and CDR2 YYREEE (reference sequence). With 4 bases removed from V and 2 bases from J, the gap between germline ends came to 8 bases. The CDR3 totals 13 residues. This chain's CDR3 is CASSTKPTDTQYF. CDR3 nucleotides: TGTGCCAGCAGCACAAAACCCACAGATACGCAGTATTTT. Full variable domain (rest looked up from reference TRBV5-4 and TRBJ2-3): ETGVTQSPTHLIKTRGQQVTLRCSSQSGHNTVSWYQQALGQGPQFIFQYYREEENGRGNFPPRFSGLQFPNYSSELNVNALELDDSALYLCASSTKPTDTQYFGPGTRLTVL.

V gene TRBV4-3 combines with J gene TRBJ2-7, with 7 bases matching TRBD1. V lost 0 bases to trimming and J lost 6 bases; unmatched junction nucleotides: 5. CDR3 length: 14 amino acids. Germline loops: CDR1 LGHNA, CDR2 YSLEER. The CDR3 DNA follows: TGCGCCAGCAGCCAAGAAACAGGGGCGGGCGAGCAGTACTTC. It translates to CASSQETGAGEQYF.

The rearrangement links TRBV6-6 to TRBJ1-5; D possibly corresponds to TRBD1 (5 bases). The CDR3 has 16 amino acids. Germline CDR1 MNHNY, CDR2 SVGAGI (reference sequence). The V end was cut by 1 base, the J end by 4 bases, with 14 bases between. The chain's CDR3 is CASSYYSTEGNQPQHF. CDR3 in DNA: TGTGCCAGCAGTTACTATTCGACAGAAGGGAATCAGCCCCAGCATTTT.

This CDR3 reads CASRWTGGNGYTF. The CDR3 DNA is TGTGCCAGCAGATGGACAGGGGGCAATGGCTACACCTTC. The chain employs TRBV27 and TRBJ1-2, with 11 bases that match TRBD1. The junction had 3 bases not matched to a gene; V was cut back by 6 bases and J by 6 bases. CDR1 and CDR2 (germline): MNHEY, SMNVEV (reference sequence). CDR3 length: 13 amino acids.

This chain joins TRBV27 and TRBJ2-3; 7 nucleotides align to TRBD2. CDR3 length: 14 amino acids. Germline CDR1 MNHEY, CDR2 SMNVEV (reference sequence). Unmatched junction bases numbered 7, after V lost 5 bases and J lost 5 bases. CDR3 sequence (DNA): TGTGCCAGCAGTCCTCTTGGGAGGGTAGATACGCAGTATTTT. Its translation is CASSPLGRVDTQYF.

The genes are TRBV4-3 and TRBJ2-7; no definite D call. The CDR3 loop spans 13 amino acids. Trimming left V 0 bases short and J 3 bases short, with 6 bases between. CDR1 is LGHNA and CDR2 is YSLEER in the germline V gene. The CDR3 sequence is CASSQDRSYEQYF. The CDR3 DNA follows: TGCGCCAGCAGCCAAGATCGGAGCTACGAGCAGTACTTC.

The chain uses TRBV15 and TRBJ2-7, with 7 positions matching TRBD1. Germline CDR1 LNHNV, CDR2 YYDKDF (reference sequence). The length of the CDR3 is 15 residues. V lost 1 base, J lost 2 bases, and 5 bases stayed unmatched. The CDR3 region is CATSRGGQETYEQYF. The CDR3 DNA reads as TGTGCCACCAGCAGAGGAGGACAGGAAACCTACGAGCAGTACTTC.

The chain is built from TRBV5-6 and TRBJ2-3; D is unresolved. Germline values: CDR1 SGHDT, CDR2 YYEEEE. V lost 2 bases and J 4 bases, leaving 5 bases between the germline ends. This CDR3 is 12 amino acids long. The CDR3 loop is CASSFQADTQYF. Here the CDR3 DNA reads TGTGCCAGCAGCTTTCAAGCAGATACGCAGTATTTT.

The chain joins TRBV7-9 to TRBJ1-6; TRBD1 might be the D (5 bases). With 4 bases removed from V and 7 bases from J, the gap between germline ends came to 20 bases. Germline CDR1 and CDR2: SEHNR and FQNEAQ (reference sequence). The CDR3 length is 17 residues. The CDR3 is CASSSQSRDGRNSPLHF. In DNA, the CDR3 is TGTGCCAGCAGCTCCCAAAGCCGGGACGGGAGAAATTCACCCCTCCACTTT.

V usage is TRBV9 and J usage is TRBJ1-1, with D possibly TRBD1 on 5 matching bases. Germline CDR1 reads SGDLS; CDR2 reads YYNGEE. V lost 3 bases and J lost 1, with 10 bases in between. This CDR3 region has 14 residues. CDR3 DNA: TGTGCCAGCAGCGGTAGCGGGGGGAACACTGAAGCTTTCTTT. This sequence encodes CASSGSGGNTEAFF.

The rearrangement uses TRBV5-1 and TRBJ2-7; D is unresolved. V lost 0 bases, J lost 6 bases, and 4 bases lay in between. Germline V gene sequence: CDR1 SGHRS, CDR2 YFSETQ. The CDR3 is 11 amino acids. The CDR3 loop reads CASSLGPEQYF. The DNA for the CDR3 is TGCGCCAGCAGCTTGGGTCCCGAGCAGTACTTC. Full variable domain (outside the CDR3, taken from reference TRBV5-1 and TRBJ2-7): KAGVTQTPRYLIKTRGQQVTLSCSPISGHRSVSWYQQTPGQGLQFLFEYFSETQRNKGNFPGRFSGRQFSNSRSEMNVSTLELGDSALYLCASSLGPEQYFGPGTRLTVT.

The chain carries TRBV5-1 and TRBJ2-7; tentatively, D is TRBD2 (6 bases). The CDR3 loop spans 15 amino acids. The germline V and J ends were trimmed by 4 bases and 3 bases, with 17 bases remaining between them. Looked up from germline, CDR1 is SGHRS and CDR2 is YFSETQ. DNA of the CDR3: TGCGCCAGCAGCCAGACCGGGACTTACTTCTACGAGCAGTACTTC. Translated: CASSQTGTYFYEQYF.

This clone was counted a single time. The chain is built from TRBV30 and TRBJ2-2; 9 bases match TRBD2. Per the germline V gene, CDR1 is GTSNPN and CDR2 is SVGIG (reference sequence). Losses at the gene ends were 2 bases for V and 7 bases for J; bases not matched to a gene: 5. CDR3 size: 14 residues. The CDR3 DNA reads as TGTGCCTGGAGTATGGGACTAGCCAACGGGGAGCTGTTTTTT. Translated: CAWSMGLANGELFF.

The chain uses TRBV5-4 and TRBJ1-1; D is undetermined. The germline V gene encodes CDR1 SGHNT and CDR2 YYREEE (reference sequence). V dropped 5 bases and J dropped 6 bases, with 11 bases sitting between them. This CDR3 contains 12 residues. The CDR3 protein is CASSSSGAEAFF. The CDR3 DNA reads TGTGCCAGCAGTTCCTCTGGGGCTGAAGCTTTCTTT.

CDR3 sequence (DNA): TGTGCCAGCAGCTACCGGGACCGACTCCTAATTAATGAAAAACTGTTTTTT. This codes for CASSYRDRLLINEKLFF. This chain uses TRBV5-4 with TRBJ1-4; D might be TRBD1 (5 bases). In germline, CDR1 is SGHNT, CDR2 YYREEE (reference sequence). This CDR3 is 17 amino acids long. The V end was cut by 3 bases, the J end by 4 bases, with 19 bases between.

In DNA, the CDR3 is TGTGCCAGCAGCTGCGCCGTGGCAGGGGGTATCTATGGCTACACCTTC. It yields the protein CASSCAVAGGIYGYTF. V gene TRBV14 combines with J gene TRBJ1-2; 7 positions agree with TRBD1. V was pared by 5 bases and J by 4 bases, with 13 bases of the junction left unmatched. The CDR3 is made up of 16 amino acids. Germline assignment: CDR1 SGHDN and CDR2 FVKESK.

V and J are TRBV27 and TRBJ2-5, with TRBD1 matching over 8 bases. This CDR3 spans 17 amino acids. With V trimmed by 6 bases and J by 5 bases, 17 bases remained unmatched. The germline V gene has CDR1 MNHEY and CDR2 SMNVEV (reference sequence). The CDR3 protein is CASRSPPGQGDRETQYF. CDR3 sequence (DNA): TGTGCCAGCAGGTCCCCCCCCGGACAGGGTGATAGGGAGACCCAGTACTTC.

This rearrangement joins TRBV27 to TRBJ1-2; 10 bases match TRBD1. This CDR3 is built from 16 residues. Germline V CDR1 and CDR2: MNHEY, SMNVEV (reference sequence). Trimming removed 3 bases from V and 4 bases from J; junction bases left unmatched: 8. The CDR3 is CASSFPTGTGAYGYTF. CDR3 coding DNA: TGTGCCAGCAGTTTCCCTACCGGGACAGGGGCCTATGGCTACACCTTC.

This chain connects TRBV6-1 to TRBJ2-3; D is possibly TRBD2 (6 bases). The CDR3 covers 14 residues. CDR1 is MNHNS and CDR2 is SASEGT in the germline V gene. V was cut by 1 base and J by 6 bases, with 11 bases left in between. CDR3 DNA sequence: TGTGCCAGCAGTGAAGGGAGGGGAAGGGATACGCAGTATTTT. Its protein product is CASSEGRGRDTQYF.

The chain employs TRBV4-1 and TRBJ2-3; TRBD1 matches 12 bases. CDR1 is MGHRA, CDR2 YSYEKL, per germline. After removal of 6 bases from V and 7 bases from J, the junction contained 8 bases not matched to a gene. The CDR3 spans 15 residues. Here the CDR3 DNA reads TGCGCCAGCAGAGCAACGGGACAGGGGGCTTATACGCAGTATTTT. Protein sequence: CASRATGQGAYTQYF.

The J gene is TRBJ2-7, the V gene TRBV7-8, with 7 bases matching TRBD1. The CDR3 extends over 13 amino acids. Trimming took 4 bases from V and 3 from J; bases not matched to a gene: 3. Germline CDR1 is SGHVS and CDR2 is FQNEAQ. The CDR3 loop reads CASSSWDSYEQYF. For the CDR3, the DNA is TGTGCCAGCAGCTCATGGGACAGCTACGAGCAGTACTTC.

V is TRBV29-1 and J is TRBJ2-7; D tentatively reads TRBD1 or TRBD2 (5 bases each). This CDR3 spans 14 amino acids. V lost 2 bases and J lost 7, with 18 bases in between. The germline CDR1 and CDR2 sequences are SQVTM and ANQGSEA. The CDR3 sequence: CSVEWVGPRREQYF. The CDR3 nucleotides read TGCAGCGTTGAATGGGTGGGACCCCGGAGAGAGCAGTACTTC.

The rearrangement uses TRBV28 and TRBJ1-2; 7 nucleotides align to TRBD1. The V gene's germline CDR1 is MDHEN and CDR2 SYDVKM. This CDR3 is 13 amino acids long. V dropped 4 bases and J dropped 8; count of bases not matched to a gene: 7. The DNA of the CDR3 is TGTGCCAGCAGTTCGACAGGGTACGACGGCTACACCTTC. It is translated as CASSSTGYDGYTF.

The V gene is TRBV4-1, the J gene TRBJ2-1; weak D call: TRBD1 (5 bases). Germline V CDR1 and CDR2: MGHRA, YSYEKL. The CDR3 loop spans 17 amino acids. The V and J ends lost 4 bases and 2 bases respectively, with 18 bases between them. The DNA for the CDR3 is TGCGCCAGCAGCCCCAGGGAAGGGGTTGGACCCTACAATGAGCAGTTCTTC. This codes for CASSPREGVGPYNEQFF.

This clone has only a few counts. The CDR3 protein is CASSESALNTEAFF. CDR3 in DNA: TGTGCCAGCAGTGAATCAGCCTTGAACACTGAAGCTTTCTTT. The chain combines TRBV25-1 with TRBJ1-1; no firm D call. This CDR3 region has 14 residues. Looked up from germline, CDR1 is MGHDK and CDR2 is SYGVNS. V was pared by 1 base and J by 0 bases, with 6 bases between.